These 20 T cell receptor beta chains were sequenced from one sample in a study of blood T cell repertoires in COVID-19. Assay: immunoSEQ multiplex PCR; the TCRdb copy retains only in-frame clones and omits some. Altogether approximately 150,000 clones are present, roughly 80% being singletons, with the ten largest covering roughly 6%. The sample consisted of PBMCs or T cells enriched from blood (not recorded which). These receptors all stem from a woman in her thirties or forties with acute COVID-19.

J is TRBJ2-1 and V is TRBV3-1 (or the pseudogene TRBV3-2), with TRBD2 identical over 10 bases. Losses at the gene ends were 1 base for V and 9 bases for J; bases not matched to a gene: 12. Germline V gene data show CDR1 as LGHDT and CDR2 as YNNKEL (reference sequence). The CDR3 extends over 17 amino acids. CDR3 sequence reads: CASSQVGPSGRASEQFF. The CDR3 bases are TGTGCCAGCAGCCAAGTGGGGCCTAGCGGGAGAGCCAGTGAGCAGTTCTTC.

This chain joins TRBV5-1 and TRBJ2-5; TRBD2 matches at 8 bases. The CDR3 extends over 14 amino acids. V dropped 0 bases and J dropped 9; count of bases not matched to a gene: 7. CDR1 and CDR2 from the germline V gene are SGHRS and YFSETQ. In DNA form, the CDR3 reads TGCGCCAGCAGCTTGGCTTTCGCGGGAGGTTCCCAGTACTTC. This translates into CASSLAFAGGSQYF.

The chain employs TRBV28 and TRBJ2-1, with 8 positions matching TRBD2. The CDR3 spans 15 residues. With V trimmed by 2 bases and J by 9 bases, 9 bases remained unmatched. Germline-derived CDR1 and CDR2 are MDHEN and SYDVKM. The CDR3: CASSLQTGGLSEQFF. The CDR3 region has the DNA TGTGCCAGCAGTTTACAGACGGGAGGGCTAAGTGAGCAGTTCTTC.

This clone has just one count. V usage is TRBV2 and J usage is TRBJ1-2; D gene ambiguous. CDR1 and CDR2 from the germline V gene are SNHLY and FYNNEI. V gave up 4 bases and J gave up 1 base, with 7 bases separating them. This CDR3 region has 13 residues. Written as DNA, the CDR3 is TGTGCCAGCAGTGGGGCGGGTAACTATGGCTACACCTTC. This gives the protein CASSGAGNYGYTF.

The V and J genes are TRBV27 and TRBJ2-2; possibly TRBD1 for D (6 bases). Germline values: CDR1 MNHEY, CDR2 SMNVEV (reference sequence). The CDR3 totals 13 residues. Trimming removed 6 bases from V and 8 bases from J, with 13 bases in between. CDR3 sequence: CASRPTGIGELFF. DNA of the CDR3: TGTGCCAGCAGACCCACAGGGATAGGGGAGCTGTTTTTT.

The gene calls are TRBV7-9 and TRBJ2-7; 7 nucleotides align to TRBD2. Germline CDR1 is SEHNR and CDR2 is FQNEAQ (reference sequence). The CDR3 sequence is 15 residues long. Germline trimming cut 3 bases from V and 2 bases from J; bases unmatched to any gene: 7. The CDR3 region is CASSFGEAGTYEQYF. The CDR3 region has the DNA TGTGCCAGCAGCTTTGGGGAAGCGGGAACCTACGAGCAGTACTTC.

The CDR3, as DNA: TGTGCCAGCAGTTTCCGCTCCGGACAGGAGAAAGAGACCCAGTACTTC. Protein: CASSFRSGQEKETQYF. This chain joins TRBV28 and TRBJ2-5; 7 bases map to TRBD1. The CDR3 length is 16 residues. V was pared by 3 bases and J by 3 bases, with 10 bases of the junction left unmatched. Germline V gene lookup returns CDR1 MDHEN and CDR2 SYDVKM.

The V gene is TRBV6-5, the J gene TRBJ1-6; TRBD1 is a possible D gene (5 bases). The CDR3 runs 15 residues. V gave up 7 bases and J gave up 0 bases, with 10 bases separating them. Germline V gene sequence: CDR1 MNHEY, CDR2 SVGAGI. Here the CDR3 reads CASTGLSSYNSPLHF. The CDR3 DNA reads as TGTGCCAGCACAGGGCTTAGCTCCTATAATTCACCCCTCCACTTT.

There are a few counts of this clone. The V and J genes are TRBV14 and TRBJ2-2, with a tentative D call TRBD2 (5 bases). This CDR3 is built from 16 residues. The V end was cut by 4 bases, the J end by 0 bases, with 12 bases between. Per germline, CDR1 SGHDN and CDR2 FVKESK. For the CDR3, the DNA is TGTGCCAGCAGCCTTCGGGGAGCCTCGAACACCGGGGAGCTGTTTTTT. This translates into CASSLRGASNTGELFF. Full variable domain (rest looked up from reference TRBV14 and TRBJ2-2): EAGVTQFPSHSVIEKGQTVTLRCDPISGHDNLYWYRRVMGKEIKFLLHFVKESKQDESGMPNNRFLAERTGGTYSTLKVQPAELEDSGVYFCASSLRGASNTGELFFGEGSRLTVL.

The chain has TRBV4-2 and TRBJ1-2; the match to TRBD1 covers 9 bases. The CDR3 consists of 15 residues. V was clipped by 0 bases and J by 5 bases; unmatched bases: 4. Germline CDR1 is LGHNA and CDR2 is YNFKEQ. The CDR3 sequence: CASSQDRTGVYGYTF. The CDR3, as DNA: TGTGCCAGCAGCCAAGATCGGACAGGGGTATATGGCTACACCTTC.

This chain connects TRBV9 to TRBJ2-1; D remains ambiguous. Germline CDR1 is SGDLS and CDR2 is YYNGEE. The V and J ends lost 3 bases and 7 bases respectively, with 11 bases between them. The CDR3 contains 13 residues. The CDR3 is CASSATTKNEQFF. In DNA form, the CDR3 reads TGTGCCAGCAGCGCCACAACGAAGAATGAGCAGTTCTTC.

V gene TRBV24-1 combines with J gene TRBJ1-1; 7 nucleotides match TRBD1. V was clipped by 4 bases and J by 1 base; unmatched bases: 5. CDR1 and CDR2 from the germline V gene are KGHDR and SFDVKD. This CDR3 has 15 amino acids. CDR3 sequence (DNA): TGTGCCACCAGTGAGTCCGGGACAGCGAACACTGAAGCTTTCTTT. Protein sequence: CATSESGTANTEAFF.

The J gene is TRBJ2-1, the V gene TRBV18, with 8 positions matching TRBD2. The CDR3 extends over 14 amino acids. J lost 6 bases, V lost 2 bases, and 3 bases had no gene match. Germline assignment: CDR1 KGHSH and CDR2 LQKENI. The CDR3 region is CASSPGLAGNEQFF. The DNA of the CDR3 is TGTGCCAGCTCACCAGGCCTAGCGGGCAATGAGCAGTTCTTC.

The chain links TRBV5-5 to TRBJ1-2; 8 nucleotides line up with TRBD1. Germline CDR1 reads SGHKS; CDR2 reads YYEKEE (reference sequence). This CDR3 spans 16 amino acids. V was pared by 4 bases and J by 8 bases, with 16 bases of the junction left unmatched. The CDR3 DNA follows: TGTGCCAGCAGCCTAGAGGGGGCCAGGGGGCGCGGCGGCTACACCTTC. Translated, it gives CASSLEGARGRGGYTF.

The chain carries TRBV5-4 and TRBJ1-2; 7 bases agree with TRBD1. Looked up from germline, CDR1 is SGHNT and CDR2 is YYREEE (reference sequence). Unmatched junction bases numbered 16, after V lost 4 bases and J lost 7 bases. The CDR3 length is 16 residues. The CDR3 DNA follows: TGTGCCAGCAGCCTCCTCGAGGACAGGTTTAGGGGTGGCTACACCTTC. It translates to CASSLLEDRFRGGYTF.

This clone turned up a few times. The genes are TRBV4-2 and TRBJ1-2; tentatively, D is TRBD1 (5 bases). V dropped 0 bases and J dropped 5 bases, with 13 bases sitting between them. There are 15 residues in the CDR3. Germline assignment: CDR1 LGHNA and CDR2 YNFKEQ. The CDR3 nucleotides are TGTGCCAGCAGCCAAGATTGGGGGGAGTCGTATGGCTACACCTTC. Its translation is CASSQDWGESYGYTF.

The chain joins TRBV14 to TRBJ2-3; TRBD1 is a possible D gene (6 bases). Germline V gives CDR1 SGHDN, CDR2 FVKESK. The CDR3 is 15 residues long. V lost 4 bases and J lost 0, with 11 bases in between. The CDR3 DNA follows: TGTGCCAGCAGCCTATGGACAGTTAGCACAGATACGCAGTATTTT. Its translation is CASSLWTVSTDTQYF.

The J gene is TRBJ2-1, the V gene TRBV7-9, with 10 positions matching TRBD1. The CDR3 is 15 residues long. Losses at the gene ends were 2 bases for V and 5 bases for J; bases not matched to a gene: 3. CDR1 is SEHNR and CDR2 is FQNEAQ in the germline V gene (reference sequence). The CDR3 coding sequence is TGTGCCAGCAGCTTACCTGGGACAGGGGACAATGAGCAGTTCTTC. Its protein product is CASSLPGTGDNEQFF.

CDR3 sequence: CASSQEEQGLNEQFF. For the CDR3, the DNA is TGTGCCAGCAGCCAAGAGGAACAGGGTTTGAATGAGCAGTTCTTC. The chain is built from TRBV14 and TRBJ2-1; tentative D call: TRBD1 (6 bases). The CDR3 runs 15 residues. Germline V gene sequence: CDR1 SGHDN, CDR2 FVKESK. V lost 0 bases and J 7 bases, leaving 13 bases between the germline ends.

This chain joins TRBV27 and TRBJ1-2, with a tentative D call TRBD1 (5 bases). Trimming removed 6 bases at V and 7 bases at J, with 18 bases between. Germline V CDR1 and CDR2: MNHEY, SMNVEV (reference sequence). CDR3 size: 14 residues. The CDR3, as DNA: TGTGCCAGCAGGCTAGGGGCGCTCATGGGTGGCTACACCTTC. Translated: CASRLGALMGGYTF.